The sequence of this T cell receptor (beta chain) was determined in a study of glioma-infiltrating T cells after dendritic cell vaccination. About the research overall: Autologous tumor lysate-pulsed dendritic cell vaccination was given between the early 2000s and the early 2010s.

The time point: after dendritic cell vaccination, including at tumor progression/relapse. Germline CDR1 is MNHNS and CDR2 is SASEGT. This CDR3 comprises 13 residues. The V end lost 4 bases, the J end lost 7 bases, and 13 bases lay between the germline ends. TCRB CDR3 was amplified from 2 ug genomic DNA or less. The repertoire was sequenced with immunoSEQ multiplex PCR; TCRdb's copy has only in-frame clones and lacks some. The sample has about 87,000 clones, roughly four fifths seen once; the top ten hold less than 7%. The chain recombines TRBV6-1 with TRBJ1-1; perhaps TRBD1 as D (6 bases). This specimen consisted of blood, obtained after dendritic cell vaccination. The sequence derives from a human donor with glioblastoma. In DNA form, the CDR3 reads TGTGCCAGCAGTGTGCAAGGACAGCTTGAAGCTTTCTTT. Translating it yields CASSVQGQLEAFF.